These 13 T cell receptor beta chains came from one sample sequenced in a study of human CD4 T cells and Enterobacteriaceae. The memory gate held CD4+ cells that were not CD45RA+CCR7+CD95- naive cells, over 95% pure. Sequenced by immunoSEQ multiplex PCR; TCRdb stores in-frame clones only, minus some. The table shows tens of thousands of clones, with approximately 84% occurring only once. The source material was memory CD4+ T cells from blood. All receptors come from a human donor in good health.

The rearrangement joins TRBV7-2 to TRBJ1-1; possible D gene TRBD1, 6 bases. Germline assignment: CDR1 SGHTA and CDR2 FQGNSA. The CDR3 sequence is 13 residues long. Between the trimmed V and J ends, which lost 6 bases and 12 bases, there was a span of 20 bases. This CDR3 reads CASSYYLGQLSFF. Written as DNA, the CDR3 is TGTGCCAGCAGTTATTATTTAGGACAGTTGTCTTTCTTT. Complete variable domain (other parts from reference TRBV7-2 and TRBJ1-1): GAGVSQSPSNKVTEKGKDVELRCDPISGHTALYWYRQSLGQGLEFLIYFQGNSAPDKSGLPSDRFSAERTGGSVSTLTIQRTQQEDSAVYLCASSYYLGQLSFFGQGTRLTVV.

V gene TRBV19 combines with J gene TRBJ1-1; no clear D. V was trimmed by 1 base and J by 4 bases, leaving 7 bases between them. Germline CDR1 is LNHDA and CDR2 is SQIVND (reference sequence). The CDR3 has 13 residues. The DNA for the CDR3 is TGTGCCAGTAGTATAGGGTGGTTCACTGAAGCTTTCTTT. This gives the protein CASSIGWFTEAFF.

This rearrangement joins TRBV7-7 to TRBJ2-5; TRBD2 is a possible D gene (5 bases). V shed 4 bases and J shed 2 bases, with 11 bases lying between them. This CDR3 is 14 amino acids long. Germline CDR1 reads SSHAT; CDR2 reads FNYEAQ (reference sequence). CDR3 DNA sequence: TGTGCCAGCAGCTCTGGACTTTATCAAGAGACCCAGTACTTC. It codes for CASSSGLYQETQYF.

V and J are TRBV7-9 and TRBJ2-1; no clear D. The germline V gene has CDR1 SEHNR and CDR2 FQNEAQ (reference sequence). The CDR3 has 11 amino acids. V lost 3 bases to trimming and J lost 8 bases, with 5 bases between them. In DNA, the CDR3 is TGTGCCAGCAGCTTTTCTTATGAGCAGTTCTTC. Its translation: CASSFSYEQFF.

V gene TRBV7-2 combines with J gene TRBJ2-7; 8 nucleotides match TRBD1. This CDR3 is built from 15 residues. J lost 2 bases, V lost 1 base, and 4 bases had no gene match. In germline, CDR1 is SGHTA, CDR2 FQGNSA. The CDR3: CASSLVSRGPYEQYF. The CDR3 bases are TGTGCCAGCAGCTTAGTATCCAGGGGGCCCTACGAGCAGTACTTC.

The rearrangement uses TRBV29-1 and TRBJ2-7, with a weak D call TRBD2 (6 bases). The germline CDR1 and CDR2 sequences are SQVTM and ANQGSEA. The CDR3 loop spans 13 amino acids. The V end lost 0 bases, the J end lost 6 bases, and 12 bases lay between the germline ends. The CDR3 region is CSVEEAIGGEQYF. The CDR3 bases are TGCAGCGTTGAAGAAGCCATCGGGGGCGAGCAGTACTTC.

This clone was observed a single time. The chain recombines TRBV29-1 with TRBJ2-3; D might be TRBD2 (6 bases). The V end was cut by 4 bases, the J end by 5 bases, with 16 bases between. This CDR3 has 14 residues. The V gene's germline CDR1 is SQVTM and CDR2 ANQGSEA. CDR3 sequence: CSVGWRDRIDTQYF. The DNA of the CDR3 is TGCAGCGTTGGATGGCGGGATAGGATAGATACGCAGTATTTT.

The chain carries TRBV29-1 and TRBJ2-1; TRBD2 aligns across 9 bases. With V trimmed by 5 bases and J by 16 bases, 9 bases remained unmatched. This CDR3 contains 11 residues. CDR1 is SQVTM and CDR2 is ANQGSEA in the germline V gene. The CDR3 region is CSVYRGTSRFF. DNA of the CDR3: TGCAGCGTTTACCGGGGGACTAGCCGCTTCTTC.

The chain uses TRBV9 and TRBJ1-2; maybe TRBD1 (5 bases). Germline V gene data show CDR1 as SGDLS and CDR2 as YYNGEE. The germline V and J ends were trimmed by 0 bases and 2 bases, with 23 bases remaining between them. The CDR3 contains 19 residues. The CDR3 loop reads CASSVGLPGPLAPNYGYTF. CDR3 nucleotide sequence: TGTGCCAGCAGCGTAGGGTTGCCAGGGCCCCTCGCACCAAACTATGGCTACACCTTC.

V gene TRBV5-1 combines with J gene TRBJ2-5; TRBD1 agrees at 7 bases. The germline gives CDR1 SGHRS, CDR2 YFSETQ. Losses at the gene ends were 2 bases for V and 2 bases for J; bases not matched to a gene: 3. The CDR3 covers 14 residues. CDR3 protein: CASSFQGVQETQYF. The DNA of the CDR3 is TGCGCCAGCAGCTTCCAGGGGGTACAAGAGACCCAGTACTTC.

A single count supports this clone. This sequence joins TRBV4-1 and TRBJ1-2, with D unresolved. Germline loops: CDR1 MGHRA, CDR2 YSYEKL. The CDR3 is made up of 19 amino acids. V shed 2 bases and J shed 5 bases, with 27 bases lying between them. The CDR3 is CASSQLDLVPTRGWYGYTF. CDR3 sequence (DNA): TGCGCCAGCAGCCAACTCGATTTGGTTCCGACTCGGGGATGGTATGGCTACACCTTC.

The rearrangement links TRBV25-1 to TRBJ1-2; 8 bases match TRBD1. Trimming took 3 bases from V and 7 from J; bases not matched to a gene: 7. This CDR3 contains 14 residues. Germline CDR1 reads MGHDK; CDR2 reads SYGVNS. The CDR3 sequence is CASSDGQGVGGYTF. CDR3 in DNA: TGTGCCAGCAGTGACGGACAGGGAGTGGGTGGCTACACCTTC.

This rearrangement joins TRBV28 to TRBJ2-7; 7 nucleotides match TRBD2. There are 14 residues in the CDR3. The V and J ends lost 7 bases and 8 bases, in that order; junction bases with no gene match: 14. Germline V gene sequence: CDR1 MDHEN, CDR2 SYDVKM. Here the CDR3 DNA reads TGTGCCAGCATTCCGGGGGACTACGGTACGAAGCAGTACTTC. This gives the protein CASIPGDYGTKQYF.